Listed below are T cell receptor beta chains from one sample, sequenced in a study of blood T cells in healthy people across ages. TCRdb called the 5' RACE reads again in MiXCR, with one record for every CDR3 protein. Of around 800,000 distinct CDR3 sequences listed, about half are singletons. Sample: blood. The receptors were sampled from a man at least 80 years old in good health. Each CDR3 is given with its conserved first and last residue. The order of the fields is CDR3 length, J gene, V gene, clone size, CDR3 protein. Expanded clones get a size class; other rows say once, few or many, or leave the size out.

CDR3 length: 15; J gene: TRBJ2-4; V gene: TRBV12-3/TRBV12-4; clone size: many; CDR3 protein: CASSSGTDAKNIQYF
CDR3 length: 14; J gene: TRBJ1-2; V gene: TRBV12-3/TRBV12-4; clone size: NA; CDR3 protein: CASSLDPAIYGYTF
CDR3 length: 17; J gene: TRBJ2-2; V gene: TRBV12-3/TRBV12-4; clone size: NA; CDR3 protein: CASSFSVGGREAGELFF
CDR3 length: 12; J gene: TRBJ1-2; V gene: TRBV6-5; clone size: NA; CDR3 protein: CATRLGKYGYTF
CDR3 length: 15; J gene: TRBJ1-3; V gene: TRBV12-3/TRBV12-4; clone size: NA; CDR3 protein: CASSLMGGFGNTIYF
CDR3 length: 16; J gene: TRBJ2-1; V gene: TRBV27; clone size: NA; CDR3 protein: CASSLVWVTADNEQFF
CDR3 length: 11; J gene: TRBJ2-3; V gene: TRBV6-2/TRBV6-3; clone size: NA; CDR3 protein: CASELGKTQYF
CDR3 length: 12; J gene: TRBJ2-3; V gene: TRBV7-2; clone size: NA; CDR3 protein: CASSLDAWTQYF
CDR3 length: 15; J gene: TRBJ1-4; V gene: TRBV6-1; clone size: few; CDR3 protein: CASEGTGITNEKLFF
CDR3 length: 15; J gene: TRBJ2-5; V gene: TRBV12-3/TRBV12-4; clone size: few; CDR3 protein: CASSPGGRVWETQYF
CDR3 length: 13; J gene: TRBJ2-7; V gene: TRBV6-6; clone size: many; CDR3 protein: CASIRGSSYEQYF
CDR3 length: 14; J gene: TRBJ2-7; V gene: TRBV21-1; clone size: NA; CDR3 protein: CASSKERRSYEQYF
CDR3 length: 13; J gene: TRBJ2-7; V gene: TRBV5-1; clone size: few; CDR3 protein: CASSTTVGYEQYF
CDR3 length: 14; J gene: TRBJ2-5; V gene: TRBV6-6; clone size: NA; CDR3 protein: CASRRDWGVETQYF
CDR3 length: 13; J gene: TRBJ2-5; V gene: TRBV20-1; clone size: NA; CDR3 protein: CSATHSGNKGQYF
CDR3 length: 12; J gene: TRBJ1-3; V gene: TRBV12-3/TRBV12-4; clone size: NA; CDR3 protein: CASSPTGNTIYF
CDR3 length: 13; J gene: TRBJ1-1; V gene: TRBV3-1; clone size: NA; CDR3 protein: CASSQDPLPEAFF
CDR3 length: 14; J gene: NA; V gene: TRBV27; clone size: few; CDR3 protein: CASSQLDARETQYF
CDR3 length: 15; J gene: TRBJ2-1; V gene: TRBV28; clone size: few; CDR3 protein: CASSLRWGHYNEQFF
CDR3 length: 17; J gene: TRBJ2-7; V gene: TRBV11-2; clone size: NA; CDR3 protein: CASSPPSTSGRSYEQYF
CDR3 length: 13; J gene: TRBJ2-5; V gene: TRBV28; clone size: NA; CDR3 protein: CASSSTGRETQYF
CDR3 length: 14; J gene: TRBJ1-6; V gene: TRBV7-2; clone size: NA; CDR3 protein: CASSRGQGTSPLHF
CDR3 length: 13; J gene: TRBJ2-5; V gene: TRBV2; clone size: NA; CDR3 protein: CASQGFARETQYF
CDR3 length: 15; J gene: TRBJ2-3; V gene: TRBV2; clone size: NA; CDR3 protein: CASSGDAGETDTQYF
CDR3 length: 15; J gene: TRBJ2-5; V gene: TRBV29-1; clone size: NA; CDR3 protein: CSVEDLRVMAETQYF
CDR3 length: 15; J gene: TRBJ1-4; V gene: TRBV15; clone size: NA; CDR3 protein: CATSRESQVYEKLFF
CDR3 length: 14; J gene: TRBJ2-7; V gene: TRBV25-1; clone size: NA; CDR3 protein: CASVSGTGFYEQYF
CDR3 length: 16; J gene: TRBJ2-1; V gene: TRBV10-3; clone size: NA; CDR3 protein: CAISEDASGSYNEQFF
CDR3 length: 14; J gene: TRBJ2-6; V gene: TRBV7-2; clone size: many; CDR3 protein: CASSWGVGANVLTF
CDR3 length: 15; J gene: TRBJ2-1; V gene: TRBV18; clone size: many; CDR3 protein: CASSPLQGNYNEQFF
CDR3 length: 12; J gene: TRBJ1-1; V gene: TRBV29-1; clone size: NA; CDR3 protein: CSVRHFNTEAFF
CDR3 length: 12; J gene: TRBJ1-4; V gene: TRBV21-1; clone size: NA; CDR3 protein: CASSKEGEKLFF
CDR3 length: 15; J gene: NA; V gene: TRBV29-1; clone size: NA; CDR3 protein: CSARTSGSSYNEQYF
CDR3 length: 19; J gene: TRBJ2-1; V gene: TRBV5-1; clone size: NA; CDR3 protein: CASSRGLAGGKSSYNEQFF
CDR3 length: 11; J gene: TRBJ2-1; V gene: TRBV20-1; clone size: many; CDR3 protein: CSAGTGYEQFF
CDR3 length: 16; J gene: TRBJ2-4; V gene: TRBV6-5; clone size: few; CDR3 protein: CASSTDRRGAKNIQYF
CDR3 length: 13; J gene: TRBJ2-3; V gene: TRBV5-5; clone size: many; CDR3 protein: CASSLFATDTQYF
CDR3 length: 20; J gene: TRBJ2-7; V gene: TRBV6-1; clone size: few; CDR3 protein: CASLKESGRGRAGRVYEQYF
CDR3 length: 13; J gene: TRBJ2-3; V gene: TRBV15; clone size: once; CDR3 protein: CATSAGVHRCAYF
CDR3 length: 13; J gene: TRBJ2-1; V gene: TRBV12-3/TRBV12-4; clone size: NA; CDR3 protein: CASSPTVINEQFF
CDR3 length: 13; J gene: TRBJ1-6; V gene: TRBV6-1; clone size: NA; CDR3 protein: CASSREYNSPLHF